This T cell receptor beta chain was recorded in a study of shared clonotypes between healthy human individuals. This clone has a single count. The antigen remains undetermined. Method: immunoSEQ multiplex PCR; TCRdb's copy keeps in-frame clones and lacks some. The table lists some 2,000,000 clones, roughly 95% of them singletons. It was CD45RO-negative cells, positively selected for CCR7, that made up naive CD8 cells, with terminally differentiated effector memory CD45RA+ cells excluded. Study-wide results and limits: The low donor count limited represented genetic and exposure-history diversity.

This clonotype originated in a man younger than 30 in good health. Input material: naive CD8+ T cells sorted from blood.

The CDR3 DNA reads TGTGCCAGCAGCGTAGGGGAGGGCCTAGCGGGAGTGTACGAGCAGTACTTC. Its protein product is CASSVGEGLAGVYEQYF. The gene calls are TRBV9 and TRBJ2-7; 10 nucleotides agree with TRBD2. V trimming: 0 bases; J trimming: 4 bases; junction bases outside the gene matches: 10. Per the germline V gene, CDR1 is SGDLS and CDR2 is YYNGEE. There are 17 residues in the CDR3.